This T cell receptor (beta chain) was captured in a study of blood T cell repertoires in COVID-19. Study-level background: Whether acute or convalescent, the COVID-19 samples came from the United States, Italy and Spain. PBMCs, B-cell-depleted T cells, or T cells provided the cDNA or gDNA that made up the material.

The V end was cut by 1 base, the J end by 7 bases, with 13 bases between. This CDR3 is 15 amino acids long. Germline CDR1 SGHTA, CDR2 FQGNSA. Source study methods: It was from reference gene primer amplification that nucleated cell counts were estimated. The assay was immunoSEQ multiplex PCR, and TCRdb's table has in-frame clones only and misses some. V, J and clone size reflect that table, while D and trimming were determined from the DNA. Altogether over 70,000 clones are present, about 90% being singletons, with the ten largest covering around 4.5%. Sequencing was performed on peripheral blood. The TCR was taken from a woman older than 75 with active or convalescent COVID-19. The gene calls are TRBV7-2 and TRBJ1-4; perhaps TRBD1 as D (5 bases). The CDR3 nucleotides are TGTGCCAGCAGCTTAGACCGGGGGGTTAGTGAAAAACTGTTTTTT. It codes for CASSLDRGVSEKLFF.